The present T cell receptor (beta chain) was sequenced within a study of blood T cells in healthy people across ages. Study outcomes and limitations: PBMCs that were unsorted prevented a conclusive naive versus antigen-experienced comparison. Estimates drawn from one million T cells were deemed to understate diversity.

This CDR3 has 13 residues. V was clipped by 3 bases and J by 3 bases, with 8 bases between them. Peripheral blood was drawn, ten milliliters per donor. The authors isolated at least 6.5 million PBMCs per sample. This clonotype was seen repeatedly, ten times or more. Its antigen is not known. A sample-barcoded 5' primer and a J-beta primer mix were used in a second PCR of roughly 7 to 11 cycles. Using its own MiXCR run on the 5' RACE reads, TCRdb lists one record per CDR3 protein. The data hold about 1.7 million distinct CDR3 sequences, with approximately 28% observed a single time. The specimen sequenced was blood. The J gene is TRBJ1-2, the V gene TRBV12-3 or TRBV12-4; D call uncertain. This TCR was recovered from a woman aged 25-40 years in good health. CDR3 amino acids: CASSFNRDYGYTF. The CDR3 coding sequence is TGTGCCAGCAGTTTTAATCGGGACTATGGCTACACCTTC.